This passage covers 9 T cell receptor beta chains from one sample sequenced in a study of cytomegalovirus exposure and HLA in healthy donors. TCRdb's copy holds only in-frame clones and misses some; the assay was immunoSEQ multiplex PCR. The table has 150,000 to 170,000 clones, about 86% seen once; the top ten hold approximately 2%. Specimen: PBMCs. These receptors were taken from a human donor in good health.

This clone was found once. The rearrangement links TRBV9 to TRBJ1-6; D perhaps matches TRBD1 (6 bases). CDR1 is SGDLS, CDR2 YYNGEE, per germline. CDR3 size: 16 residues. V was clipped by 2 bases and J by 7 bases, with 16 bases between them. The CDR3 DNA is TGTGCCAGCAGCGTCCAACAGGGTATTGGAAATTCACCCCTCCACTTT. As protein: CASSVQQGIGNSPLHF.

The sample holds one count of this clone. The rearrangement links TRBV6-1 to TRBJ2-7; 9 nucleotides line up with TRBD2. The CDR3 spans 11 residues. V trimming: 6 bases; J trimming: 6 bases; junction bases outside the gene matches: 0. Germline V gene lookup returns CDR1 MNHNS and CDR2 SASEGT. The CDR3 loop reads CASRAGGEQYF. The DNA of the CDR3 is TGTGCCAGCAGAGCGGGAGGCGAGCAGTACTTC.

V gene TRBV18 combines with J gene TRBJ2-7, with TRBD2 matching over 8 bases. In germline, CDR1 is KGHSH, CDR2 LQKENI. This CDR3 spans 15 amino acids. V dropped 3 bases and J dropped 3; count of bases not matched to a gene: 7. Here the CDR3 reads CASSPGTAGVYEQYF. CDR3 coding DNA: TGTGCCAGCTCACCCGGAACAGCGGGAGTCTACGAGCAGTACTTC.

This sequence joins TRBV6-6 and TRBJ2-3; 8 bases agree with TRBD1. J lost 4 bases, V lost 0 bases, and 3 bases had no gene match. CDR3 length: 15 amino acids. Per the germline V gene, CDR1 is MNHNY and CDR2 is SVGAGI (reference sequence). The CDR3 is CASSYSDRAADTQYF. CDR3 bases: TGTGCCAGCAGTTACTCGGACAGGGCCGCAGATACGCAGTATTTT.

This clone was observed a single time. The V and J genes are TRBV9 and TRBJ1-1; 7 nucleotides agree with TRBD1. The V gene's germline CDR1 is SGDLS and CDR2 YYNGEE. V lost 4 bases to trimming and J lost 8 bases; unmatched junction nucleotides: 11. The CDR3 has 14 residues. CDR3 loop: CASSFGTALLEAFF. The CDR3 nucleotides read TGTGCCAGCAGCTTCGGGACAGCCCTTTTAGAAGCTTTCTTT.

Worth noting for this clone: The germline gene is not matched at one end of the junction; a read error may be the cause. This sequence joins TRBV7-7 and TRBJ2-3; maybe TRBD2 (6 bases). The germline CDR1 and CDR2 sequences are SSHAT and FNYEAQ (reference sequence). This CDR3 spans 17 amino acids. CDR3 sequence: CASSLGGGWDPTDTQYF. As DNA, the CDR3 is TGTGCTAGCAGCTTAGGCGGAGGGTGGGATCCCACAGATACGCAGTATTTT.

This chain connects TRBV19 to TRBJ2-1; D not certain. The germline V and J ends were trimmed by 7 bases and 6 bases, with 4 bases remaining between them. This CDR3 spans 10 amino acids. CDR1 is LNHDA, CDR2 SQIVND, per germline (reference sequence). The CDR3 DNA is TGTGCCAGTAAGAGCAATGAGCAGTTCTTC. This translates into CASKSNEQFF.

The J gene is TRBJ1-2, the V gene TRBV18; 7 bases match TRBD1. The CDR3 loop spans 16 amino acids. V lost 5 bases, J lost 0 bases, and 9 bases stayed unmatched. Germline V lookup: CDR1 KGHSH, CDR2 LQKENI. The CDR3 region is CASSSLRGQPNYGYTF. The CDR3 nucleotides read TGTGCCAGCTCATCGCTTAGGGGACAGCCTAACTATGGCTACACCTTC. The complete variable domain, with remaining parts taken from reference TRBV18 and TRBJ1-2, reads NAGVMQNPRHLVRRRGQEARLRCSPMKGHSHVYWYRQLPEEGLKFMVYLQKENIIDESGMPKERFSAEFPKEGPSILRIQQVVRGDSAAYFCASSSLRGQPNYGYTFGSGTRLTVV.

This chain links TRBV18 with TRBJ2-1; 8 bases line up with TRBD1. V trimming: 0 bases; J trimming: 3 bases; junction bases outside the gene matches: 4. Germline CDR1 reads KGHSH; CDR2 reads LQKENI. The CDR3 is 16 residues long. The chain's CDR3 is CASSPPAGGYYNEQFF. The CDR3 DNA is TGTGCCAGCTCACCACCCGCAGGGGGCTACTACAATGAGCAGTTCTTC. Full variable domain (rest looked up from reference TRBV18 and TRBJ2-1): NAGVMQNPRHLVRRRGQEARLRCSPMKGHSHVYWYRQLPEEGLKFMVYLQKENIIDESGMPKERFSAEFPKEGPSILRIQQVVRGDSAAYFCASSPPAGGYYNEQFFGPGTRLTVL.